The clone carrying this TCR beta chain was detected many times. Its antigen is undetermined. The CDR3 runs to 17 residues. Germline-derived CDR1 and CDR2 are SEHNR and FQNEAQ (reference sequence). Losses at the gene ends were 3 bases for V and 1 base for J; bases not matched to a gene: 9. Using quantitative 5'-RACE with molecular barcodes, the authors made TCR beta libraries. TCRdb re-called the 5' RACE reads through MiXCR, storing one row per CDR3 protein. The data show 350,000 or so distinct CDR3 sequences, approximately 10% seen once. The sample originates from a study of CD8 T cells in ankylosing spondylitis. Study results and limitations: According to the report, clones linked to the disease were significantly enriched in matched synovial fluid samples taken from ankylosing spondylitis patients. A motif in TCR beta, a set of several highly homologous variants, appeared characteristic of ankylosing spondylitis blood.

The TCR comes from a female donor with ankylosing spondylitis or in good health (not recorded which). The sequenced sample consisted of blood, either unsorted or a sorted T cell fraction (not recorded which). The gene calls are TRBV7-9 and TRBJ2-1; 7 bases match TRBD2. DNA of the CDR3: TGTGCCAGCAGCTTCTCAAGAGCGGGGAGGTCCTACAATGAGCAGTTCTTC. Translating it yields CASSFSRAGRSYNEQFF. The full variable domain, with the rest looked up from reference TRBV7-9 and TRBJ2-1, is DTGVSQNPRHKITKRGQNVTFRCDPISEHNRLYWYRQTLGQGPEFLTYFQNEAQLEKSRLLSDRFSAERPKGSFSTLEIQRTEQGDSAMYLCASSFSRAGRSYNEQFFGPGTRLTVL.